This section outlines one TCR beta chain sequence together with its context. Its cognate antigen is unknown. The data were obtained in a study of T-cell memory formation after mild COVID-19. Study overall: The study found TCR clusters largely donor specific. Study-wide results and limits: Contracting clones from day 15 to 85 showed balanced CD4/CD8; later expanders favored CD4+.

Per germline, CDR1 SEHNR and CDR2 FQNEAQ (reference sequence). The CDR3 contains 15 residues. V lost 4 bases to trimming and J lost 5 bases, with 17 bases between them. Amplification by 5'RACE using constant-segment primers produced TCR alpha and TCR beta cDNA libraries that carried sample barcodes and UMIs. TCRdb itself ran the 5' RACE reads through MiXCR, one entry per CDR3 protein. This table has 75,000 to 95,000 distinct CDR3 sequences, about 16% appearing once. The rearrangement links TRBV7-9 to TRBJ2-5; D not resolved. The specimen sequenced was PBMCs or a T cell subset sorted from them (not recorded which). The receptor comes from a man younger than 30 who had mild COVID-19 (a few samples of this study predate the infection). Cell type and time point are not known. CDR3 in DNA: TGTGCCAGCAGCTCGAGAGGTTACGAAGGGGAGACCCAGTACTTC. Protein sequence: CASSSRGYEGETQYF.